Below are 18 T cell receptor beta chains sequenced from a single sample in a study of shared clonotypes between healthy human individuals. Method: immunoSEQ multiplex PCR; TCRdb's copy keeps in-frame clones and lacks some. The sample has 1,400,000 or so clones, approximately 98.5% seen once. Sample: naive CD4+ T cells sorted from blood. Specified subset: CD45RA+ positively selected. Receptor source: a man aged 25-40 years in good health.

The V gene is TRBV9, the J gene TRBJ2-7, with D maybe TRBD2 (5 bases). Germline CDR1 is SGDLS and CDR2 is YYNGEE. Trimming removed 0 bases from V and 2 bases from J, with 18 bases in between. The CDR3 is made up of 17 amino acids. The CDR3 coding sequence is TGTGCCAGCAGCGTAGCGGATTCGGCTAGCACAACCTACGAGCAGTACTTC. It translates to CASSVADSASTTYEQYF.

The J gene is TRBJ2-3, the V gene TRBV11-1; D ambiguous. This CDR3 is 18 amino acids long. The V gene's germline CDR1 is SGHAT and CDR2 FQDESV (reference sequence). V gave up 4 bases and J gave up 2 bases, with 22 bases separating them. CDR3 sequence: CASSSEFGRDSNTDTQYF. CDR3 DNA sequence: TGTGCCAGCAGCTCTGAGTTTGGCAGAGATTCTAACACAGATACGCAGTATTTT.

This clone was seen just once. Distinct nucleotide sequences in the sample also encode this CDR3. The chain is built from TRBV5-1 and TRBJ2-7, with D maybe TRBD1 (5 bases). V lost 0 bases and J 0 bases, leaving 7 bases between the germline ends. Germline assignment: CDR1 SGHRS and CDR2 YFSETQ. The CDR3 sequence is 14 residues long. The CDR3 coding sequence is TGCGCCAGCAGCTTGGACAGGTCCTCCTACGAGCAGTACTTC. Its protein product is CASSLDRSSYEQYF.

This clone was detected a few times. V gene TRBV30 combines with J gene TRBJ2-3, with no clear D. V lost 1 base and J 8 bases, leaving 13 bases between the germline ends. Per germline, CDR1 GTSNPN and CDR2 SVGIG (reference sequence). The CDR3 extends over 13 amino acids. The CDR3 spells CAWSAGETPTQYF. In DNA, the CDR3 is TGTGCCTGGAGTGCAGGAGAAACACCTACGCAGTATTTT.

The rearrangement uses TRBV15 and TRBJ1-4; maybe TRBD1 (5 bases). Per the germline V gene, CDR1 is LNHNV and CDR2 is YYDKDF (reference sequence). This CDR3 is 16 amino acids long. V dropped 3 bases and J dropped 0 bases, with 11 bases sitting between them. The chain's CDR3 is CATSSGREATNEKLFF. CDR3 DNA: TGTGCCACCAGCAGCGGCAGGGAGGCAACTAATGAAAAACTGTTTTTT. Supplemented by reference TRBV15 and TRBJ1-4, the full variable domain reads DAMVIQNPRYQVTQFGKPVTLSCSQTLNHNVMYWYQQKSSQAPKLLFHYYDKDFNNEADTPDNFQSRRPNTSFCFLDIRSPGLGDTAMYLCATSSGREATNEKLFFGSGTQLSVL.

The chain recombines TRBV2 with TRBJ2-1, with D perhaps assigned TRBD1 or TRBD2 (5 bases each). Germline V gene data show CDR1 as SNHLY and CDR2 as FYNNEI. This CDR3 is 14 amino acids long. The ends were cut back, 4 bases at V and 8 bases at J, with 15 bases in the middle. The CDR3 here is CASSVIYWDDEQFF. In DNA, the CDR3 is TGTGCCAGCAGTGTTATCTATTGGGACGATGAGCAGTTCTTC.

The chain couples TRBV5-1 to TRBJ2-4; D remains unclear. V dropped 4 bases and J dropped 9 bases, with 20 bases sitting between them. The CDR3 is 15 residues long. The germline gives CDR1 SGHRS, CDR2 YFSETQ. CDR3 residues: CASSKDGTPLSIQYF. CDR3 coding DNA: TGCGCCAGCAGCAAAGATGGTACGCCTCTAAGCATTCAGTACTTC.

The chain joins TRBV7-8 to TRBJ2-6; D is ambiguous. This CDR3 contains 14 residues. Germline CDR1 and CDR2: SGHVS and FQNEAQ. Trimming took 6 bases from V and 1 from J, leaving 7 bases between them. CDR3 region: CASSFASGANVLTF. CDR3 bases: TGTGCCAGCAGTTTCGCATCTGGGGCCAACGTCCTGACTTTC.

This sequence joins TRBV11-2 and TRBJ1-2; no firm D call. Trimming stripped 2 bases from V and 3 bases from J, with 13 bases between. This CDR3 has 15 amino acids. Germline lookup yields CDR1 SGHAT and CDR2 FQNNGV. The DNA for the CDR3 is TGTGCCAGCAGCTTATCGTCAGTAGGACACTATGGCTACACCTTC. Translation gives CASSLSSVGHYGYTF.

The CDR3 sequence: CASSPLDDGEQYF. CDR3 DNA sequence: TGTGCCAGCTCACCCCTCGATGACGGCGAGCAGTACTTC. V usage is TRBV18 and J usage is TRBJ2-7; D uncertain. CDR1 and CDR2 (germline): KGHSH, LQKENI. Trimming took 3 bases from V and 6 from J, leaving 12 bases between them. The CDR3 spans 13 residues.

The chain joins TRBV14 to TRBJ2-3; TRBD2 matches 9 bases. This CDR3 spans 16 amino acids. Per germline, CDR1 SGHDN and CDR2 FVKESK. V dropped 1 base and J dropped 5; count of bases not matched to a gene: 7. The CDR3 is CASSQGRLAGEDTQYF. CDR3 bases: TGTGCCAGCAGCCAAGGAAGATTAGCGGGAGAAGATACGCAGTATTTT.

This clone was observed a single time. This same CDR3 is encoded by further DNA sequences in the sample. V is TRBV30 and J is TRBJ2-3; D gene unclear. The CDR3 has 14 amino acids. Germline CDR1 and CDR2: GTSNPN and SVGIG (reference sequence). Trimming took off 0 bases at V and 0 bases at J, with 7 bases between the two ends. CDR3 nucleotides: TGTGCCTGGAGTGTGGGTAGTAGCACAGATACGCAGTATTTT. Translated, it gives CAWSVGSSTDTQYF.

V is TRBV15 and J is TRBJ1-1; no reliable D call. The germline V gene has CDR1 LNHNV and CDR2 YYDKDF (reference sequence). Trimming stripped 0 bases from V and 4 bases from J, with 9 bases between. This CDR3 contains 14 residues. CDR3: CATSRDRKSTEAFF. CDR3 nucleotides: TGTGCCACCAGCAGAGACCGGAAGAGCACTGAAGCTTTCTTT. Full variable domain (outside the CDR3, taken from reference TRBV15 and TRBJ1-1): DAMVIQNPRYQVTQFGKPVTLSCSQTLNHNVMYWYQQKSSQAPKLLFHYYDKDFNNEADTPDNFQSRRPNTSFCFLDIRSPGLGDTAMYLCATSRDRKSTEAFFGQGTRLTVV.

This clone was seen only a few times. The rearrangement links TRBV2 to TRBJ2-7; D not certain. Trimming took 6 bases from V and 0 from J, leaving 9 bases between them. CDR1 and CDR2 from the germline V gene are SNHLY and FYNNEI. This CDR3 region has 13 residues. CDR3 in amino acids: CASSLRSSYEQYF. The CDR3 nucleotides are TGTGCCAGCAGCCTTAGGAGCTCCTACGAGCAGTACTTC.

The chain links TRBV2 to TRBJ1-5; no clear D. CDR1 and CDR2 (germline): SNHLY, FYNNEI. The CDR3 has 15 amino acids. Trimming pared 4 bases from V and 0 bases from J, leaving 10 bases between. CDR3 in amino acids: CASSVQTTSNQPQHF. CDR3 coding DNA: TGTGCCAGCAGTGTGCAGACAACTAGCAATCAGCCCCAGCATTTT.

V is TRBV7-2 and J is TRBJ1-1; TRBD1 might be the D (5 bases). The CDR3 length is 12 residues. Looked up from germline, CDR1 is SGHTA and CDR2 is FQGNSA. Trimming took 6 bases from V and 2 from J, leaving 7 bases between them. For the CDR3, the DNA is TGTGCCAGCAGTCAGGGAAACACTGAAGCTTTCTTT. This sequence encodes CASSQGNTEAFF.

CDR3 sequence: CASRETGLIGELFF. The CDR3, as DNA: TGTGCCAGCAGGGAAACAGGGCTCATCGGGGAGCTGTTTTTT. This rearrangement joins TRBV7-9 to TRBJ2-2, with TRBD1 as a possible D gene (6 bases). Germline CDR1 and CDR2: SEHNR and FQNEAQ (reference sequence). The CDR3 extends over 14 amino acids. Trimming removed 6 bases at V and 7 bases at J, with 15 bases between.

The genes are TRBV9 and TRBJ2-5; D gene ambiguous. Deletions cut 0 bases from V and 2 bases from J, with 8 bases between. The length of the CDR3 is 14 residues. Looked up from germline, CDR1 is SGDLS and CDR2 is YYNGEE. CDR3 coding DNA: TGTGCCAGCAGCGTAGGGCCGAATCAAGAGACCCAGTACTTC. Translating it yields CASSVGPNQETQYF.